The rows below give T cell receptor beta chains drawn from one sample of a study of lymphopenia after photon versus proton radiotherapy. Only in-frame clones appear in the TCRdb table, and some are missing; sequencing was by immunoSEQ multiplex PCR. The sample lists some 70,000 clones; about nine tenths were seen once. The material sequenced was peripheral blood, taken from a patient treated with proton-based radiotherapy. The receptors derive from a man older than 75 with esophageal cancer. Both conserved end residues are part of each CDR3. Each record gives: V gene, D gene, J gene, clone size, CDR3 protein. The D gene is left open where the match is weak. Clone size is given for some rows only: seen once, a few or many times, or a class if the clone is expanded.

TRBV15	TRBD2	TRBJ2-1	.	CATSPVGSGEHNEQFF
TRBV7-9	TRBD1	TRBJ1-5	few	CASSLVSGTANQPQHF
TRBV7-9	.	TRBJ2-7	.	CASSWQTYEQYF
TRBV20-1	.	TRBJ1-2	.	CSAYGNYGYTF
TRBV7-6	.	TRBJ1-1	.	CATSTGPGTEAFF
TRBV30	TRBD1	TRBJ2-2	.	CARDRGVGELFF
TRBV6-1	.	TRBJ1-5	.	CASSPTLGQPQHF
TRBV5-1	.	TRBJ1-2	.	CASSWDGFGEYGYTF
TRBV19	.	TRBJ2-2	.	CASGAVNTGELFF
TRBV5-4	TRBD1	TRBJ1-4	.	CASSLVQGVVREKLFF
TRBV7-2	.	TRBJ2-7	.	CASSLNDPRLGYEQYF
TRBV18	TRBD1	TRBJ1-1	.	CASSVTGGDTEAFF
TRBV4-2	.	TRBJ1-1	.	CASSQRLGTEAFF
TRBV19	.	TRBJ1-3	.	CASSVSRPRAFNTIYF
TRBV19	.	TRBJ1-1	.	CASSTLTPNTEAFF
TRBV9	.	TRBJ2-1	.	CASSVGSRAHNEQFF
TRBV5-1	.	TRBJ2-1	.	CASAPSPPGQYNEQFF
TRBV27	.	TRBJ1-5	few	CASSLSRGSNQPQHF
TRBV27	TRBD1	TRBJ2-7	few	CASGWDRVNEQYF
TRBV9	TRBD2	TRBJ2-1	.	CASSLRGLAAHSYNEQFF
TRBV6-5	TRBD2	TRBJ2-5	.	CASSYGTGGAETQYF
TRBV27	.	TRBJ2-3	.	CASKVRSTDTQYF
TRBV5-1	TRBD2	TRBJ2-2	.	CASTSAANTGELFF
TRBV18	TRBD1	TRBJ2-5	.	CASSATGTGEETQYF
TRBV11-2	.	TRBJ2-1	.	CASSRDNYNEQFF
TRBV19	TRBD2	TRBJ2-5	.	CASSIEGTSGGAQRETQYF
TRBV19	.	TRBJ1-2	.	CASSIVPEWDGYTF
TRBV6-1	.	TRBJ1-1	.	CASSYNQGQAFF
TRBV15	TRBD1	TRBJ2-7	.	CATSRVGQGVQYF
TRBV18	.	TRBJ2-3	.	CASSPSITDTQYF
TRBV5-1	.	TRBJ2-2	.	CASSLGQNTGELFF
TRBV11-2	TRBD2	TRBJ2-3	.	CASSQDGTSSDTQYF
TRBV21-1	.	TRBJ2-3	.	CASSSSGTGTDTQYF
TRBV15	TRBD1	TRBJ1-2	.	CATSRDKAGGDGYTF